What follows describes a single TCR beta chain. The target antigen is unknown. Libraries were prepared by immunoSEQ multiplex PCR; TCRdb keeps only in-frame clonotypes and omits some of them. The profile covers about 41,000 clones, with roughly 86% appearing a single time and roughly 2.6% taken by the ten largest. Germline CDR1 SEHNR, CDR2 FQNEAQ (reference sequence). V was pared by 6 bases and J by 3 bases, with 8 bases of the junction left unmatched. The CDR3 runs 15 residues. This specimen comes from a study of T cells in localized non-small cell lung cancer. Notes on the study in general: Heterogeneity stays possible, as sequencing covered only one tumor region. Across samples, adjacent lung featured a median roughly 60 of the top 100 tumor clones.

V and J are TRBV7-9 and TRBJ2-3, with 8 positions matching TRBD2. The sample was peripheral blood, taken before any cancer treatment. This clonotype was obtained from a female donor over 55 with stage I squamous cell lung carcinoma. The CDR3 protein is CASSSLAGGTDTQYF. CDR3 coding DNA: TGTGCCAGCAGTTCCCTAGCGGGTGGGACAGATACGCAGTATTTT.